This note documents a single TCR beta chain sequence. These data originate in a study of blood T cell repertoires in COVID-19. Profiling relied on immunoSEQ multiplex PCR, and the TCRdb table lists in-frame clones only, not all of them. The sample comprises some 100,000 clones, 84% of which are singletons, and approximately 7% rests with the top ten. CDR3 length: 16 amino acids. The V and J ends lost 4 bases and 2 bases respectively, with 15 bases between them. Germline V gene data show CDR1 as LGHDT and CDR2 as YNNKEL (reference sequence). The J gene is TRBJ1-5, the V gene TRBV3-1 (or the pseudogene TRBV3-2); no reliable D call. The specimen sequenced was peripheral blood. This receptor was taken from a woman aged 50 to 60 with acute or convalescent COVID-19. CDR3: CASSPGRIDGNQPQHF. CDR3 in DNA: TGTGCCAGCAGCCCAGGCAGGATTGATGGCAATCAGCCCCAGCATTTT.